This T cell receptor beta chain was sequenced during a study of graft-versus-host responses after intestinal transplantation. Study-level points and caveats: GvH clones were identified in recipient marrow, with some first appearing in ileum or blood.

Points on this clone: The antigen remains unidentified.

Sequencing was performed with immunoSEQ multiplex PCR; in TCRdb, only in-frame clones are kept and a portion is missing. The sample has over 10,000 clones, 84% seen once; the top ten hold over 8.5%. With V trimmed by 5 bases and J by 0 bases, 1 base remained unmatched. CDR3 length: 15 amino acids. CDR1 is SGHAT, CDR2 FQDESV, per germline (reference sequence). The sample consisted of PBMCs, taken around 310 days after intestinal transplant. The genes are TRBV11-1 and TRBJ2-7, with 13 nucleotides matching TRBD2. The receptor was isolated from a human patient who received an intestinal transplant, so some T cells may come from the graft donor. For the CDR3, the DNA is TGTGCCAGCAGCCGGACTAGCGGGAGCTCCTACGAGCAGTACTTC. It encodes CASSRTSGSSYEQYF.